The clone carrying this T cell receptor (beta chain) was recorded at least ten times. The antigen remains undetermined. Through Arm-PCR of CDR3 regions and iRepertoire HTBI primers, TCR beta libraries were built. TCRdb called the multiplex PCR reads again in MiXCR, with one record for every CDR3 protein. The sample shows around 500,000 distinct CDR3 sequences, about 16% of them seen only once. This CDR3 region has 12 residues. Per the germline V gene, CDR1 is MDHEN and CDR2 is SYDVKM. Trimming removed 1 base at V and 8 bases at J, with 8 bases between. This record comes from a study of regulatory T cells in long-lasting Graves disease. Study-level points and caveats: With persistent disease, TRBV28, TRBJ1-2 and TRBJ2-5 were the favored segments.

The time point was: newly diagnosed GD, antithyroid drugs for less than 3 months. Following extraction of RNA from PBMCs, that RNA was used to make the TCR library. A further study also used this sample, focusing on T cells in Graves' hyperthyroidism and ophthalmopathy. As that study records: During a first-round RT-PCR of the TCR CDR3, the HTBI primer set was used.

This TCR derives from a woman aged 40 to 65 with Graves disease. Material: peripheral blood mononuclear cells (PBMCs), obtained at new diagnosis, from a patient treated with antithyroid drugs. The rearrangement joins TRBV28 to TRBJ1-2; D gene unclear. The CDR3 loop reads CASSLSGEGYTF. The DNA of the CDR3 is TGTGCCAGCAGTTTATCCGGGGAGGGCTACACCTTC.